Listed below are T cell receptor beta chains from one sample, sequenced in a study of beta chain features in type 1 diabetes. Produced via immunoSEQ multiplex PCR; TCRdb's table is partial and in-frame only. The repertoire holds about 260,000 clones, with approximately 25% as singletons. The sequencing sample was made of naive CD4+ T cells from blood. These receptors came from a woman aged 25 to 45 with type 1 diabetes. CDR3s include the opening cysteine and the closing phenylalanine or tryptophan. A D gene is named only where the DNA matches it firmly. Clone size, where shown, is once, few, many, or a class for clones that have expanded.

d_call | j_call | v_call | clone_size | cdr3_nt | cdr3_aa
- | TRBJ2-6 | TRBV18 | - | TGTGCCAGCTCACCATTCCGGAATTCGGGCTCTGGGGCCAACGTCCTGACTTTC | CASSPFRNSGSGANVLTF
TRBD1 | TRBJ2-1 | TRBV30 | few | TGTGCCTGGAGCACAGGGGATAACAATGAGCAGTTCTTC | CAWSTGDNNEQFF
TRBD1 | TRBJ2-5 | TRBV5-1 | once | TGCGCCAGCAGCCAAGGGGACAGGGCAGCGGAGACCCAGTACTTC | CASSQGDRAAETQYF
- | TRBJ2-2 | TRBV30 | - | TGTGCCTGGAGTGTTGGACTTATCGCGAACACCGGGGAGCTGTTTTTT | CAWSVGLIANTGELFF
- | TRBJ1-5 | TRBV19 | - | TGTGCCAGTAGTATAGCGCGGGGGAATGTGAATCAGCCCCAGCATTTT | CASSIARGNVNQPQHF
TRBD1 | TRBJ2-7 | TRBV7-9 | few | TGTGCCAGCACCCCTCGGACAGGGGCGCACGAGCAGTACTTC | CASTPRTGAHEQYF
- | TRBJ1-2 | TRBV6-1 | few | TGTGCCAGCAGTGAGTGGTCGGAGCGGCCTGGCTACACCTTC | CASSEWSERPGYTF
- | TRBJ2-7 | TRBV30 | once | TGTGCCTGGAGTGTAGGAGTTACTTACGAGCAGTACTTC | CAWSVGVTYEQYF
TRBD1 | TRBJ2-6 | TRBV5-1 | - | TGCGCCAGCAGCTTGGGACAGGGGGATGGGGCCAACGTCCTGACTTTC | CASSLGQGDGANVLTF
- | TRBJ2-5 | TRBV11-3 | - | TGTGCCAGCAGCTTAGGTCTTCAAGAGACCCAGTACTTC | CASSLGLQETQYF
TRBD2 | TRBJ2-1 | TRBV9 | - | TGTGCCAGCAGCGTAGTGTCTAGCGGGAGGGCCACAATGGGTGAGCAGTTCTTC | CASSVVSSGRATMGEQFF
- | TRBJ2-7 | TRBV5-4 | few | TGTGCCAGCAGCTTAGACAGCCACGAGCAGTACTTC | CASSLDSHEQYF
TRBD2 | TRBJ2-7 | TRBV13 | - | TGTGCCAGCAGCTTCGGGTCCGGGAGGGGCGAGCAGTACTTC | CASSFGSGRGEQYF
TRBD2 | TRBJ2-5 | TRBV9 | - | TGTGCCAGCAGCGTAGGGACTAGCGGGAAGGGGCCCCAAGAGACCCAGTACTTC | CASSVGTSGKGPQETQYF
TRBD2 | TRBJ2-7 | TRBV7-9 | - | TGTGCCAGCAGCTTACGGACTAGCGGTTCCGAGCAGTACTTC | CASSLRTSGSEQYF
TRBD2 | TRBJ2-3 | TRBV29-1 | few | TGCAGCGTTTCCTCCGGGGGAGGGGGCACAGATACGCAGTATTTT | CSVSSGGGGTDTQYF
- | TRBJ2-1 | TRBV5-1 | few | TGCGCCAGCAGCTTAGGTAGCGGCTACAATGAGCAGTTCTTC | CASSLGSGYNEQFF
TRBD2 | TRBJ2-1 | TRBV29-1 | - | TGCAGCGTTGACGTAAACTGGGGGGGTTCCTGGAACTCCTACAATGAGCAGTTCTTC | CSVDVNWGGSWNSYNEQFF
- | TRBJ2-2 | TRBV5-1 | few | TGCGCCAGCAGCTTAGTACAGGGGAACACCGGGGAGCTGTTTTTT | CASSLVQGNTGELFF
TRBD1 | TRBJ1-1 | TRBV28 | - | TGTGCCAGCAGTTCAGGACAGGGTTTAGGAGCTTTCTTT | CASSSGQGLGAFF
- | TRBJ2-4 | TRBV5-1 | - | TGCGCCAGCAGCATCGAGGGCCAAAACATTCAGTACTTC | CASSIEGQNIQYF
TRBD2 | TRBJ2-3 | TRBV30 | few | TGTGCCTGGAGTTGGACTAGCCCAGATACGCAGTATTTT | CAWSWTSPDTQYF
TRBD2 | TRBJ2-7 | TRBV30 | - | TGTGCCTGGGCGATCCAATTAGCGGGGTTAAACGAGCAGTACTTC | CAWAIQLAGLNEQYF
- | TRBJ2-3 | TRBV5-1 | - | TGCGCCAGCACCCCCCCAGGCGGGAGCACAGATACGCAGTATTTT | CASTPPGGSTDTQYF
- | TRBJ1-5 | TRBV14 | - | TGTGCCAGCAGCCCGGGGTTGCGGGGGAATCAGCCCCAGCATTTT | CASSPGLRGNQPQHF
- | TRBJ1-2 | TRBV19 | - | TGTGCCAGTAGGACCAGGCAGGCGGGTGGCTACACCTTC | CASRTRQAGGYTF
TRBD2 | TRBJ2-1 | TRBV11-3 | few | TGTGCCAGCAGAAAAGGGACTAGCGGGATAGGTTATGAGCAGTTCTTC | CASRKGTSGIGYEQFF
TRBD2 | TRBJ2-2 | TRBV27 | - | TGTGCCAGCAGTTGGCTAGCGGGAGCGAACACCGGGGAGCTGTTTTTT | CASSWLAGANTGELFF
TRBD2 | TRBJ2-3 | TRBV5-4 | few | TGTGCCAGCAGTACCGCGGGGGTCACAGATACGCAGTATTTT | CASSTAGVTDTQYF
TRBD2 | TRBJ2-1 | TRBV5-1 | - | TGCGCCAGCTCGGGACTAGCGGGAGGAGAGCAGTTCTTC | CASSGLAGGEQFF
- | TRBJ2-2 | TRBV5-4 | - | TGTGCCAGCAGCTTGGCCGGGGGAGGCTATCCCGGGGAGCTGTTTTTT | CASSLAGGGYPGELFF
TRBD2 | TRBJ2-3 | TRBV9 | - | TGTGCCAGCAGCTTACTTGGGCGGGAGCTCACAGATACGCAGTATTTT | CASSLLGRELTDTQYF
- | TRBJ2-3 | TRBV29-1 | - | TGCAGCGTTGAAGATGGCAGGGCGTATACGCAGTATTTT | CSVEDGRAYTQYF
TRBD1 | TRBJ2-4 | TRBV15 | - | TGTGCCACCAGCAGAGGACAGGGGATTATGAATCAGTACTTC | CATSRGQGIMNQYF
TRBD2 | TRBJ2-2 | TRBV11-1 | - | TGTGCCAGCAGCCCACAAGCGGGAGGGGGTACCGGGGAGCTGTTTTTT | CASSPQAGGGTGELFF
- | TRBJ2-1 | TRBV5-1 | few | TGCGCCAGCAGCTTGGCCTCGGTAGAGATCAATGAGCAGTTCTTC | CASSLASVEINEQFF
- | TRBJ1-5 | TRBV7-2 | - | TGTGCCAGCAGCTTAGCGGTGGGCGCGGGGTGGAATCAGCCCCAGCATTTT | CASSLAVGAGWNQPQHF
TRBD1 | TRBJ1-1 | TRBV30 | - | TGTGCCTGGGACAGGGATAAGGGCACTGAAGCTTTCTTT | CAWDRDKGTEAFF